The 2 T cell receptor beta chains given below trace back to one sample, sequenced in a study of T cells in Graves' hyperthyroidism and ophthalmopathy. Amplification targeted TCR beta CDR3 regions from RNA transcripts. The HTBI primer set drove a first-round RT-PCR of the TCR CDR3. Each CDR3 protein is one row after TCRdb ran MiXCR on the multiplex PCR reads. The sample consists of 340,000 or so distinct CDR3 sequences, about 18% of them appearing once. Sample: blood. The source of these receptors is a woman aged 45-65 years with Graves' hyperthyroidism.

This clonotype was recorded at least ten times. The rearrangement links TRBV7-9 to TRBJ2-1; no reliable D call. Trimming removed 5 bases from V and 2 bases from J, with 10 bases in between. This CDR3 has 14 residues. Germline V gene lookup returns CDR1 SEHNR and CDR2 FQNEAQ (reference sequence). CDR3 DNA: TGTGCCAGCAGCGCCGTTGGGCCCTACAATGAGCAGTTCTTC. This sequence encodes CASSAVGPYNEQFF.

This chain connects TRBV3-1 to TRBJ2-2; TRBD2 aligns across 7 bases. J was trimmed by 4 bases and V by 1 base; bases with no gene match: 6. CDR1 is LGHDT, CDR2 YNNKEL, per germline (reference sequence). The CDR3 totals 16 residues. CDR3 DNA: TGTGCCAGCAGCCAAGTGGGGGGGGTGACCACCGGGGAGCTGTTTTTT. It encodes CASSQVGGVTTGELFF.